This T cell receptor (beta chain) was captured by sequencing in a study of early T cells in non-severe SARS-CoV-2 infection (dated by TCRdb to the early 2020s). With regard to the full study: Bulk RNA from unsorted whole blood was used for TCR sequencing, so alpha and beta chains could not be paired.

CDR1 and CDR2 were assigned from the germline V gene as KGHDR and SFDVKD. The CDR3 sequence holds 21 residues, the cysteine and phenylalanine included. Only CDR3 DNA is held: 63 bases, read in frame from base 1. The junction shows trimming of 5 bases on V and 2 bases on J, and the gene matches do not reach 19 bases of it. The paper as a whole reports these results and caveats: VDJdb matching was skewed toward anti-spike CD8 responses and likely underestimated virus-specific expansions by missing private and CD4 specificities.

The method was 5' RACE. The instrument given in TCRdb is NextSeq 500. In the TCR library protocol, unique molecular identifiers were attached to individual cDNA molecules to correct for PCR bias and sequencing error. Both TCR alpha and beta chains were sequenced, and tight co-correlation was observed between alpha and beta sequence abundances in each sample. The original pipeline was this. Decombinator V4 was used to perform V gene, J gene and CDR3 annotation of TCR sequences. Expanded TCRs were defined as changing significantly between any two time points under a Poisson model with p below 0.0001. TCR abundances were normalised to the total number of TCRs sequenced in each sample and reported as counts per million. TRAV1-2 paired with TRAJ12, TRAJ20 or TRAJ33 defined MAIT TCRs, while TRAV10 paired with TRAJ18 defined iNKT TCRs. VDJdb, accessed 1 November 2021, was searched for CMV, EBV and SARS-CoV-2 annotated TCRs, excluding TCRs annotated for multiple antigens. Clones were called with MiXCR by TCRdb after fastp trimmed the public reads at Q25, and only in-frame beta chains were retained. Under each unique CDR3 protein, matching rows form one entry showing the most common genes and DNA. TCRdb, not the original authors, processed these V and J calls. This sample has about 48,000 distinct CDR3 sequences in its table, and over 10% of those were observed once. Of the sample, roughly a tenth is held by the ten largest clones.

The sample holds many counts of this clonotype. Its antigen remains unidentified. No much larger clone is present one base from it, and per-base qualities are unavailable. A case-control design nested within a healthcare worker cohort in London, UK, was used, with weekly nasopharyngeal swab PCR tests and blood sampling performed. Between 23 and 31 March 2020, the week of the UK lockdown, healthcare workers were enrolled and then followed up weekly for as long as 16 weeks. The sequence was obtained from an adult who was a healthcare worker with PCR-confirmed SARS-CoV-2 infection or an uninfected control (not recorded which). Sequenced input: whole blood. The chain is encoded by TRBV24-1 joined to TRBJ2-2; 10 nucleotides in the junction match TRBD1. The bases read TGTGCCACCAGTGGCCTTTTAGGGACAGGGGCCATGAGGACCAACACCGGGGAGCTGTTTTTT. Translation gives CATSGLLGTGAMRTNTGELFF.